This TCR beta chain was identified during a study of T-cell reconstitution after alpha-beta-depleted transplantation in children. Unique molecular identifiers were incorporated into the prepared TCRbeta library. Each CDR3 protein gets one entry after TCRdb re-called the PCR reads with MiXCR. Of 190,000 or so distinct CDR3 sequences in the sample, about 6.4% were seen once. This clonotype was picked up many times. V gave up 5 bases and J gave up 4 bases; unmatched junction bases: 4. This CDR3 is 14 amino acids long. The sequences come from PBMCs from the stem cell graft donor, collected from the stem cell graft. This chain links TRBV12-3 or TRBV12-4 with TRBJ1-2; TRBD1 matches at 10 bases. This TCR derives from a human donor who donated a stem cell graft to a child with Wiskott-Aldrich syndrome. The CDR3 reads CASSPTGGLYGYTF. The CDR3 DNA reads TGTGCCAGCAGTCCGACAGGGGGCCTCTATGGCTACACCTTC.